Reported below is one TCR beta chain. In Seattle, patients joined the study during active infection and were tracked longitudinally. This record comes from a study of blood T cell repertoires in COVID-19. Study-wide context: From the United States, Italy and Spain came samples of acute and convalescent COVID-19. In each case, the material was cDNA or gDNA derived from T cells, B-cell-depleted T cells, or PBMCs.

V was pared by 6 bases and J by 6 bases, with 4 bases of the junction left unmatched. This CDR3 contains 14 residues. CDR1 SNHLY and CDR2 FYNNEI come from the germline V gene. This table comes from immunoSEQ multiplex PCR, and its TCRdb copy is limited to in-frame clones, with some not included. The table shows almost 200,000 clones, with about 82% occurring only once. Material: peripheral blood. The source is a man in his fifties or sixties with COVID-19, enrolled during active disease. The gene calls are TRBV2 and TRBJ1-4, with TRBD1 identical over 10 bases. The CDR3 DNA follows: TGTGCCAGCAGCTCCGGGACAGGGGATGAAAAACTGTTTTTT. Protein: CASSSGTGDEKLFF.